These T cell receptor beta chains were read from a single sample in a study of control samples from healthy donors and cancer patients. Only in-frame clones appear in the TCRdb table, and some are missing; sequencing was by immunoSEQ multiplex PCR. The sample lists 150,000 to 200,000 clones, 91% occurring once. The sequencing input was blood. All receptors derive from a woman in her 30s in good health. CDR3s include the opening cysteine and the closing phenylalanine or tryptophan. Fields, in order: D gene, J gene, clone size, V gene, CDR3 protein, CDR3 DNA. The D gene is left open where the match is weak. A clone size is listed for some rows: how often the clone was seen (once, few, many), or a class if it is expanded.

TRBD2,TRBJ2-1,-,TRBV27,CASSLSATSVYNEQFF,TGTGCCAGCAGTTTATCAGCGACTAGCGTATACAATGAGCAGTTCTTC
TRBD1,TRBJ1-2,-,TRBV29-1,CSVQGANYGYTF,TGCAGCGTACAGGGGGCTAACTATGGCTACACCTTC
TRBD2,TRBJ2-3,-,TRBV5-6,CASIPTSGGTDTQYF,TGTGCCAGCATCCCGACTAGCGGGGGCACAGATACGCAGTATTTT
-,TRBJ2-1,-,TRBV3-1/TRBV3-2,CASSQRLINEQFF,TGTGCCAGCAGCCAAAGGCTAATCAATGAGCAGTTCTTC
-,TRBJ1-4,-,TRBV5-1,CASSLGFGATNEKLFF,TGCGCCAGCAGCTTGGGGTTCGGGGCAACTAATGAAAAACTGTTTTTT
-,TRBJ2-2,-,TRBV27,CASSPRRNTGELFF,TGTGCCAGCAGCCCACGACGGAACACCGGGGAGCTGTTTTTT
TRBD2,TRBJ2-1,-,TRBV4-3,CASSQGGSGSHNEQFF,TGCGCCAGCAGCCAAGGGGGTAGCGGGAGTCACAATGAGCAGTTCTTC
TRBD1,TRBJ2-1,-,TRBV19,CASRGQGAYNEQFF,TGTGCCAGTAGAGGACAGGGGGCCTACAATGAGCAGTTCTTC
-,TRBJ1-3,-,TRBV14,CASSRGPSSGNTIYF,TGTGCCAGCAGCCGCGGTCCGAGCTCTGGAAACACCATATATTTT
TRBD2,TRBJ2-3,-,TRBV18,CASSATSGTSTDTQYF,TGTGCCAGCTCAGCCACTAGCGGTACTAGCACAGATACGCAGTATTTT
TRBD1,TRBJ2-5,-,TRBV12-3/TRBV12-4,CASSRDRGETQYF,TGTGCCAGCAGCCGGGACAGGGGAGAGACCCAGTACTTC
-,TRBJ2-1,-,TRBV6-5,CASSYSLYNEQFF,TGTGCCAGCAGTTACTCGCTGTACAATGAGCAGTTCTTC
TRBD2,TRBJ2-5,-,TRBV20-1,CSASGLAGGQETQYF,TGCAGTGCTAGTGGACTAGCGGGGGGACAAGAGACCCAGTACTTC
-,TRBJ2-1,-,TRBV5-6,CASSLGTGYNEQFF,TGTGCCAGCAGCTTGGGCACGGGGTACAATGAGCAGTTCTTC
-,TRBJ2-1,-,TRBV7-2,CASSLGGRHQEQFF,TGTGCCAGCAGCTTAGGGGGGAGGCACCAAGAGCAGTTCTTC
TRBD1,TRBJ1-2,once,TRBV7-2,CASSLGRQGAGGYTF,TGTGCCAGCAGCTTAGGGCGACAGGGGGCGGGTGGCTACACCTTC
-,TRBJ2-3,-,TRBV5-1,CASSLAVSPDTQYF,TGCGCCAGCAGCTTGGCCGTTAGTCCAGATACGCAGTATTTT
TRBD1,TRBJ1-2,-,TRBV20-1,CSASSQGDGYTF,TGCAGTGCTAGTAGCCAGGGGGATGGCTACACCTTC
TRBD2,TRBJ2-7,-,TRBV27,CASSLSSGIYEQYF,TGTGCCAGCAGTTTATCTAGCGGGATTTACGAGCAGTACTTC
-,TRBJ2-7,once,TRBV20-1,CSARQEHEQYF,TGCAGTGCTAGACAGGAGCACGAGCAGTACTTC
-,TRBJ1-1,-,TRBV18,CASSPRQENTEAFF,TGTGCCAGCTCACCACGTCAGGAAAACACTGAAGCTTTCTTT
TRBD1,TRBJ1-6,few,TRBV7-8,CASSFRTGGNSPLHF,TGTGCCAGCAGCTTCCGGACAGGGGGCAATTCACCCCTCCACTTT
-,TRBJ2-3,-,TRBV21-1,CASSKVDQYTDTQYF,TGTGCCAGCAGCAAAGTCGACCAGTACACAGATACGCAGTATTTT
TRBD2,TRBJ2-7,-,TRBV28,CASTGLADYEQYF,TGTGCCAGCACCGGACTAGCGGATTACGAGCAGTACTTC
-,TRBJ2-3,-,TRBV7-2,CASSLASGPSTDTQYF,TGTGCCAGCAGCTTAGCCAGCGGGCCGAGCACAGATACGCAGTATTTT
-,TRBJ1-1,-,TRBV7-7,CASSPFDGTGMNTEAFF,TGTGCTAGCAGCCCCTTTGACGGAACAGGAATGAACACTGAAGCTTTCTTT
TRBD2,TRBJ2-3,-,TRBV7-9,CASSLALTSGTGTDTQYF,TGTGCCAGCAGCTTAGCCCTTACTAGCGGGACAGGCACAGATACGCAGTATTTT
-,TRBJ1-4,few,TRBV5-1,CASSLTGSNEKLFF,TGCGCCAGCAGCTTGACAGGGTCTAATGAAAAACTGTTTTTT
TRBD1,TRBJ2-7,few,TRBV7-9,CASSSNRQGRGSYEQYF,TGTGCCAGCAGCTCAAACCGACAGGGAAGGGGCTCCTACGAGCAGTACTTC
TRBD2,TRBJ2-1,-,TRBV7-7,CASSSGLAGNSYNEQFF,TGTGCCAGCAGCTCCGGACTAGCGGGAAACTCCTACAATGAGCAGTTCTTC
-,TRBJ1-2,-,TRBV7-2,CASSLGRSYGYTF,TGTGCCAGCAGCTTAGGTAGGAGCTATGGCTACACCTTC
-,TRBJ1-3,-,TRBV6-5,CASRTVSGNTIYF,TGTGCCAGCAGGACAGTGTCTGGAAACACCATATATTTT
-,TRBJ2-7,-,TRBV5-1,CASSPGHGGQYEQYF,TGCGCCAGCAGCCCCGGCCACGGGGGTCAGTACGAGCAGTACTTC
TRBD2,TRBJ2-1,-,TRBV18,CASSPTSGSHNEQFF,TGTGCCAGCTCACCAACTAGCGGGTCCCACAATGAGCAGTTCTTC
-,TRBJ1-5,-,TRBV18,CASSQVPSNQPQHF,TGTGCCAGCTCACAGGTTCCGAGCAATCAGCCCCAGCATTTT
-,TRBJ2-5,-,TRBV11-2,CASSLPSSETQYF,TGTGCCAGCAGCTTACCTAGCTCGGAGACCCAGTACTTC
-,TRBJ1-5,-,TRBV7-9,CASSLGQNQPQHF,TGTGCCAGCAGCCTAGGACAGAATCAGCCCCAGCATTTT
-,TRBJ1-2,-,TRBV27,CASSSTGPYGYTF,TGTGCCAGCAGTTCGACAGGTCCCTATGGCTACACCTTC
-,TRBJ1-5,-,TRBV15,CATSRSHSNQPQHF,TGTGCCACCAGCAGGTCACATAGCAATCAGCCCCAGCATTTT
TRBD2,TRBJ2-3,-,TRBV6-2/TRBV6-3,CASSALAGSTDTQYF,TGTGCCAGCAGTGCACTAGCGGGGAGCACAGATACGCAGTATTTT
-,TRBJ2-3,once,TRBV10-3,CAISLGGSTDTQYF,TGTGCCATCAGTCTAGGAGGGAGCACAGATACGCAGTATTTT
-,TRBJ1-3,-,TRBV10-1,CASSRDGSSGNTIYF,TGCGCCAGCAGCCGTGACGGGAGCTCTGGAAACACCATATATTTT
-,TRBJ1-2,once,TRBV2,CASSGNNYGYTF,TGTGCCAGCTCCGGGAATAACTATGGCTACACCTTC